Listed below are T cell receptor beta chains from one sample, sequenced in a study of graft-versus-host responses after intestinal transplantation. The assay was immunoSEQ multiplex PCR, and TCRdb's table has in-frame clones only and misses some. The repertoire consists of tens of thousands of clones, with 70% to 80% occurring once and the leading ten covering 3%. The sample in question was ileum tissue, obtained 12 days after intestinal transplant. Source of these receptors: a human patient who received an intestinal transplant, so some T cells may come from the graft donor. Each CDR3 is given with its conserved first and last residue. The D gene is left open where the match is weak. Only part of the rows carry a size: once, few, many, or a class if the clone is expanded.

abundance: -; j_gene: TRBJ1-6; d_gene: TRBD1; v_gene: TRBV7-8; CDR3aa: CASSRGTGNSPLHF; CDR3nt: TGTGCCAGCAGCCGGGGGACAGGCAATTCACCCCTCCACTTT
abundance: -; j_gene: TRBJ2-1; d_gene: -; v_gene: TRBV11-2; CDR3aa: CASSPPGSSYNEQFF; CDR3nt: TGTGCCAGCAGCCCTCCAGGAAGCTCCTACAATGAGCAGTTCTTC
abundance: -; j_gene: TRBJ1-1; d_gene: TRBD1; v_gene: TRBV6-1; CDR3aa: CASSSTGGSEAFF; CDR3nt: TGTGCCAGCAGTTCAACAGGGGGCTCTGAAGCTTTCTTT
abundance: -; j_gene: TRBJ2-3; d_gene: TRBD2; v_gene: TRBV5-4; CDR3aa: CASSNRLAGGTDTQYF; CDR3nt: TGTGCCAGCAGCAACAGACTAGCGGGGGGCACAGATACGCAGTATTTT
abundance: -; j_gene: TRBJ1-1; d_gene: TRBD1; v_gene: TRBV6-6; CDR3aa: CASSYGTGNTEAFF; CDR3nt: TGTGCCAGCAGTTACGGGACAGGGAACACTGAAGCTTTCTTT
abundance: -; j_gene: TRBJ2-6; d_gene: -; v_gene: TRBV7-8; CDR3aa: CASSLEVTKISGANVLTF; CDR3nt: TGTGCCAGCAGCTTAGAGGTGACAAAGATCTCTGGGGCCAACGTCCTGACTTTC
abundance: -; j_gene: TRBJ2-7; d_gene: TRBD1; v_gene: TRBV28; CDR3aa: CASKAGGVYEQYF; CDR3nt: TGTGCCAGCAAGGCAGGGGGAGTATACGAGCAGTACTTC
abundance: -; j_gene: TRBJ1-2; d_gene: -; v_gene: TRBV6-5; CDR3aa: CASRVTGYGYTF; CDR3nt: TGTGCCAGCAGGGTGACAGGCTATGGCTACACCTTC
abundance: -; j_gene: TRBJ1-2; d_gene: TRBD1; v_gene: TRBV7-3; CDR3aa: CASSSPGQGVYGYTF; CDR3nt: TGTGCCAGCAGCTCGCCGGGACAGGGGGTATATGGCTACACCTTC
abundance: -; j_gene: TRBJ2-3; d_gene: -; v_gene: TRBV5-4; CDR3aa: CASSLNSDTQYF; CDR3nt: TGTGCCAGCAGCCTCAACTCAGATACGCAGTATTTT
abundance: -; j_gene: TRBJ2-2; d_gene: TRBD1; v_gene: TRBV4-1; CDR3aa: CASSQDRDRYGELFF; CDR3nt: TGCGCCAGCAGCCAAGATCGGGACAGGTACGGGGAGCTGTTTTTT
abundance: -; j_gene: TRBJ2-1; d_gene: -; v_gene: TRBV14; CDR3aa: CASSQDSEQFF; CDR3nt: TGTGCCAGCAGCCAAGACTCTGAGCAGTTCTTC
abundance: -; j_gene: TRBJ2-6; d_gene: -; v_gene: TRBV6-5; CDR3aa: CASSQPGLSVLTF; CDR3nt: TGTGCCAGCAGCCAGCCGGGGTTAAGCGTCCTGACTTTC
abundance: -; j_gene: TRBJ2-1; d_gene: TRBD1; v_gene: TRBV9; CDR3aa: CASSVGGTGEQFF; CDR3nt: TGTGCCAGCAGCGTTGGAGGGACAGGGGAGCAGTTCTTC
abundance: -; j_gene: TRBJ1-2; d_gene: TRBD1; v_gene: TRBV18; CDR3aa: CASSHITGQISNYGYTF; CDR3nt: TGTGCCAGCTCACACATTACGGGACAGATTTCCAACTATGGCTACACCTTC
abundance: -; j_gene: TRBJ2-5; d_gene: TRBD2; v_gene: TRBV9; CDR3aa: CASSVDGGGIQETQYF; CDR3nt: TGTGCCAGCAGCGTAGATGGCGGGGGAATACAAGAGACCCAGTACTTC
abundance: -; j_gene: TRBJ2-7; d_gene: TRBD2; v_gene: TRBV5-1; CDR3aa: CASSPAGTSYEQYF; CDR3nt: TGCGCCAGCAGCCCCGCCGGGACTAGCTACGAGCAGTACTTC
abundance: -; j_gene: TRBJ2-3; d_gene: -; v_gene: TRBV4-3; CDR3aa: CASSPPSADTDTQYF; CDR3nt: TGCGCCAGCAGCCCCCCTAGCGCCGACACAGATACGCAGTATTTT
abundance: few; j_gene: TRBJ2-3; d_gene: TRBD2; v_gene: TRBV19; CDR3aa: CASSMALAGDTQYF; CDR3nt: TGTGCCAGTAGTATGGCGCTAGCGGGGGATACGCAGTATTTT
abundance: -; j_gene: TRBJ2-3; d_gene: -; v_gene: TRBV6-1; CDR3aa: CASRGWGARNTQYF; CDR3nt: TGTGCCAGCAGAGGGTGGGGAGCGAGGAATACGCAGTATTTT
abundance: -; j_gene: TRBJ1-5; d_gene: -; v_gene: TRBV28; CDR3aa: CASSSGAWDQPQHF; CDR3nt: TGTGCCAGCAGTAGTGGAGCTTGGGATCAGCCCCAGCATTTT
abundance: -; j_gene: TRBJ1-5; d_gene: TRBD1; v_gene: TRBV18; CDR3aa: CASSKGASNQPQHF; CDR3nt: TGTGCCAGCTCAAAGGGGGCTAGCAATCAGCCCCAGCATTTT
abundance: -; j_gene: TRBJ1-3; d_gene: TRBD1; v_gene: TRBV7-9; CDR3aa: CASSGTGIGNTIYF; CDR3nt: TGTGCCAGCAGTGGGACAGGGATCGGAAACACCATATATTTT
abundance: -; j_gene: TRBJ1-5; d_gene: -; v_gene: TRBV4-2; CDR3aa: CASSQGFGNQPQHF; CDR3nt: TGTGCCAGCAGCCAAGGTTTCGGCAATCAGCCCCAGCATTTT
abundance: -; j_gene: TRBJ2-5; d_gene: TRBD2; v_gene: TRBV7-9; CDR3aa: CASSRLGRGLQETQYF; CDR3nt: TGTGCCAGCAGCCGACTGGGTCGGGGACTACAAGAGACCCAGTACTTC
abundance: -; j_gene: TRBJ2-3; d_gene: -; v_gene: TRBV6-5; CDR3aa: CAIPMSGSGDTQYF; CDR3nt: TGTGCCATCCCGATGAGCGGTTCGGGGGATACGCAGTATTTT
abundance: -; j_gene: TRBJ2-1; d_gene: TRBD2; v_gene: TRBV7-3; CDR3aa: CASGRGNSYNEQFF; CDR3nt: TGTGCCTCCGGGAGGGGCAATTCCTACAATGAGCAGTTCTTC
abundance: -; j_gene: TRBJ1-2; d_gene: -; v_gene: TRBV7-8; CDR3aa: CASSLAVGGYTF; CDR3nt: TGTGCCAGCAGCTTAGCCGTCGGTGGCTACACCTTC
abundance: -; j_gene: TRBJ2-7; d_gene: TRBD1; v_gene: TRBV6-1; CDR3aa: CASSALTGLSYEQYF; CDR3nt: TGTGCCAGCAGTGCGTTGACAGGGCTCTCCTACGAGCAGTACTTC
abundance: few; j_gene: TRBJ2-3; d_gene: TRBD2; v_gene: TRBV7-8; CDR3aa: CASSQGLTEDTQYF; CDR3nt: TGTGCCAGCAGCCAGGGACTAACCGAGGATACGCAGTATTTT
abundance: -; j_gene: TRBJ1-2; d_gene: -; v_gene: TRBV7-9; CDR3aa: CASSSGTPNYGYTF; CDR3nt: TGTGCCAGCAGCTCCGGGACACCCAACTATGGCTACACCTTC
abundance: -; j_gene: TRBJ1-4; d_gene: -; v_gene: TRBV10-3; CDR3aa: CASNGQLNEKLFF; CDR3nt: TGTGCCAGCAATGGACAGCTTAATGAAAAACTGTTTTTT
abundance: -; j_gene: TRBJ2-3; d_gene: TRBD1; v_gene: TRBV2; CDR3aa: CASRDRPDTQYF; CDR3nt: TGTGCCAGCAGGGACAGGCCAGATACGCAGTATTTT
abundance: -; j_gene: TRBJ2-6; d_gene: TRBD1; v_gene: TRBV30; CDR3aa: CAWSVRGRGLSGANVLTF; CDR3nt: TGTGCCTGGAGTGTACGTGGCAGGGGGCTGTCTGGGGCCAACGTCCTGACTTTC
abundance: -; j_gene: TRBJ2-7; d_gene: -; v_gene: TRBV7-9; CDR3aa: CASSDFGLSYEQYF; CDR3nt: TGTGCCAGCAGCGACTTTGGCCTCTCCTACGAGCAGTACTTC
abundance: -; j_gene: TRBJ2-3; d_gene: TRBD2; v_gene: TRBV2; CDR3aa: CASTSDRAPRLAVGDTQYF; CDR3nt: TGTGCCAGCACCTCAGACAGGGCGCCGCGACTAGCGGTAGGAGATACGCAGTATTTT
abundance: -; j_gene: TRBJ1-1; d_gene: -; v_gene: TRBV2; CDR3aa: CASSDFPGVVTEAFF; CDR3nt: TGTGCCAGCAGTGATTTCCCGGGGGTGGTCACTGAAGCTTTCTTT
abundance: once; j_gene: TRBJ1-2; d_gene: -; v_gene: TRBV6-1; CDR3aa: CASSVRDRAYGYTF; CDR3nt: TGTGCCAGCAGTGTTCGGGATAGAGCCTATGGCTACACCTTC
abundance: -; j_gene: TRBJ2-1; d_gene: TRBD2; v_gene: TRBV27; CDR3aa: CASSSPSGLSGNEQFF; CDR3nt: TGTGCCAGCAGTTCGCCTAGCGGGTTGTCGGGCAATGAGCAGTTCTTC
abundance: -; j_gene: TRBJ1-1; d_gene: -; v_gene: TRBV6-5; CDR3aa: CASSYSRAANTEAFF; CDR3nt: TGTGCCAGCAGTTACTCGAGGGCAGCAAACACTGAAGCTTTCTTT
abundance: -; j_gene: TRBJ2-7; d_gene: TRBD2; v_gene: TRBV7-9; CDR3aa: CASSLFAGGYYEQYF; CDR3nt: TGTGCCAGCAGCTTATTTGCGGGAGGATACTACGAGCAGTACTTC
abundance: -; j_gene: TRBJ2-1; d_gene: TRBD2; v_gene: TRBV11-2; CDR3aa: CASSLAGGNEQFF; CDR3nt: TGTGCCAGCAGCTTAGCGGGGGGCAATGAGCAGTTCTTC
abundance: -; j_gene: TRBJ1-2; d_gene: TRBD1; v_gene: TRBV4-1; CDR3aa: CASSPTGGRYGYTF; CDR3nt: TGCGCCAGCAGCCCCACAGGGGGCCGGTATGGCTACACCTTC
abundance: -; j_gene: TRBJ2-7; d_gene: -; v_gene: TRBV7-2; CDR3aa: CASSLAGADEQYF; CDR3nt: TGTGCCAGCAGCTTAGCAGGGGCGGACGAGCAGTACTTC
abundance: -; j_gene: TRBJ1-5; d_gene: -; v_gene: TRBV19; CDR3aa: CASSMGAQVPNQPQHF; CDR3nt: TGTGCCAGTAGCATGGGGGCACAAGTCCCCAATCAGCCCCAGCATTTT
abundance: -; j_gene: TRBJ2-1; d_gene: -; v_gene: TRBV5-4; CDR3aa: CASSLVEGGEQFF; CDR3nt: TGTGCCAGCAGCTTGGTAGAAGGAGGTGAGCAGTTCTTC
abundance: -; j_gene: TRBJ1-6; d_gene: TRBD1; v_gene: TRBV4-2; CDR3aa: CASSLPTGDSPLHF; CDR3nt: TGTGCCAGCAGCCTACCGACAGGGGATTCACCCCTCCACTTT
abundance: medium-sized; j_gene: TRBJ2-2; d_gene: TRBD1; v_gene: TRBV7-3; CDR3aa: CASSSTGGTNTGELFF; CDR3nt: TGTGCCAGCAGCTCTACAGGGGGGACGAACACCGGGGAGCTGTTTTTT